Each of the 6 T cell receptor beta chains below was sequenced from the same sample in a study of shared clonotypes between healthy human individuals. Data came from immunoSEQ multiplex PCR; TCRdb stores just in-frame clones and leaves some out. The profile shows over a million clones, around 98.5% of them singletons. What was sequenced was naive CD4+ T cells sorted from blood. Subset of the sample: CD45RA+ positively selected. These receptor sequences come from a man in his thirties or forties in good health.

This rearrangement joins TRBV27 to TRBJ2-4; a weak D match, TRBD1 (5 bases). The V gene's germline CDR1 is MNHEY and CDR2 SMNVEV (reference sequence). The V gene lost 5 bases and the J gene lost 0 bases, with 14 bases spanning the gap. The CDR3 totals 16 residues. Here the CDR3 DNA reads TGTGCCAGCAGTCCGCATGACAGCCGAGCCAAAAACATTCAGTACTTC. This gives the protein CASSPHDSRAKNIQYF.

This clone was seen a single time. The rearrangement uses TRBV14 and TRBJ2-1; D gene ambiguous. Trimming pared 3 bases from V and 0 bases from J, leaving 12 bases between. Germline V gene lookup returns CDR1 SGHDN and CDR2 FVKESK. The CDR3 totals 16 residues. This CDR3 is CASSHELLLSYNEQFF. The CDR3 bases are TGTGCCAGCAGCCACGAGCTACTCCTCTCCTACAATGAGCAGTTCTTC.

The chain joins TRBV5-4 to TRBJ1-3; D call uncertain. The V gene's germline CDR1 is SGHNT and CDR2 YYREEE (reference sequence). This CDR3 spans 15 amino acids. V dropped 0 bases and J dropped 1 base, with 8 bases sitting between them. In nucleotides, the CDR3 is TGTGCCAGCAGCTTGGACTTTTTATCTGGAAACACCATATATTTT. Protein product: CASSLDFLSGNTIYF.

J is TRBJ1-5 and V is TRBV6-5, with 7 bases aligning to TRBD1. V lost 5 bases to trimming and J lost 6 bases; unmatched junction nucleotides: 4. The CDR3 spans 13 residues. Germline V lookup: CDR1 MNHEY, CDR2 SVGAGI. Here the CDR3 reads CASSPTGSQPQHF. The CDR3 DNA reads TGTGCCAGCAGTCCGACAGGGAGTCAGCCCCAGCATTTT.

The CDR3 region has the DNA TGTGCCAGCAGTGAGAGGGGAAGTCAGCCCCAGCATTTT. It codes for CASSERGSQPQHF. The chain joins TRBV2 to TRBJ1-5, with a weak D call TRBD1 (5 bases). CDR1 and CDR2 from the germline V gene are SNHLY and FYNNEI. This CDR3 spans 13 amino acids. V gave up 3 bases and J gave up 6 bases, with 9 bases separating them.

The V and J genes are TRBV2 and TRBJ1-4; possible D gene TRBD1, 6 bases. The length of the CDR3 is 15 residues. Germline values: CDR1 SNHLY, CDR2 FYNNEI. The V gene lost 8 bases and the J gene lost 4 bases, with 17 bases spanning the gap. DNA of the CDR3: TGTGCCAGCTCTACCCGACAGGCTTTTAATGAAAAACTGTTTTTT. It specifies CASSTRQAFNEKLFF.